One T cell receptor beta chain is described in this entry. The data belong to a study of blood T cell repertoires in COVID-19. Libraries were prepared by immunoSEQ multiplex PCR; TCRdb keeps only in-frame clonotypes and omits some of them. The sample consists of about 500,000 clones, nearly 90% of them appearing once. This CDR3 contains 18 residues. The germline V gene encodes CDR1 LNHDA and CDR2 SQIVND (reference sequence). After removal of 5 bases from V and 0 bases from J, the junction contained 10 bases not matched to a gene. V usage is TRBV19 and J usage is TRBJ2-1; TRBD2 agrees at 10 bases. This receptor was identified in a man between 18 and 29 years old with COVID-19, enrolled during active disease. The sequenced sample consisted of peripheral blood. The chain's CDR3 is CASSPRTSGFPSYNEQFF. In DNA form, the CDR3 reads TGTGCCAGTAGTCCCCGGACTAGCGGCTTTCCCTCCTACAATGAGCAGTTCTTC.